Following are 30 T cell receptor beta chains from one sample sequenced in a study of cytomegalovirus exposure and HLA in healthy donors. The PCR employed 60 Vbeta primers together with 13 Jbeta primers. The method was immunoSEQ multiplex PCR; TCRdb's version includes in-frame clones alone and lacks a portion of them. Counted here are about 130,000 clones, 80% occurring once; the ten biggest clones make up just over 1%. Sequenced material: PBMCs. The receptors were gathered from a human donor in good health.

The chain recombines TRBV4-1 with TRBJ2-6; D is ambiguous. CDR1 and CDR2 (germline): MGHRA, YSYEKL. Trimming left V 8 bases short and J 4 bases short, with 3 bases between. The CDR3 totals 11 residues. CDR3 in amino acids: CASAGANVLTF. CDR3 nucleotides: TGCGCCAGCGCGGGGGCCAACGTCCTGACTTTC.

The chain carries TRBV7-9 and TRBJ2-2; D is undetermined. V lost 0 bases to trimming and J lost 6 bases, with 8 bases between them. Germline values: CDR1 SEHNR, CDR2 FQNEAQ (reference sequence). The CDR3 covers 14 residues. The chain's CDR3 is CASSLAAESGELFF. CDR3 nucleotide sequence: TGTGCCAGCAGCTTAGCGGCGGAATCCGGGGAGCTGTTTTTT.

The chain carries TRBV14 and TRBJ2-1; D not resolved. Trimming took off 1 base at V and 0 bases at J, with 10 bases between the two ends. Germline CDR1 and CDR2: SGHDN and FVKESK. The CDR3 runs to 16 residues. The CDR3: CASSQGAQSSYNEQFF. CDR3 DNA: TGTGCCAGCAGCCAAGGGGCTCAGAGCTCCTACAATGAGCAGTTCTTC.

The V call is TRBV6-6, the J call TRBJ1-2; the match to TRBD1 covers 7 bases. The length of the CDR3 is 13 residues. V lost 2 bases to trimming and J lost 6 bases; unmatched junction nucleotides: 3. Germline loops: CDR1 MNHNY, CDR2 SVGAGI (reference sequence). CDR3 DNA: TGTGCCAGCAGTTACCGGGACAGAGATGGCTACACCTTC. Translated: CASSYRDRDGYTF.

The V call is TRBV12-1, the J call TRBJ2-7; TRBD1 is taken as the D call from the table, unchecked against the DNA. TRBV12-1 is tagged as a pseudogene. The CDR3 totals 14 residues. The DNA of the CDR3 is TGTGCCAGCAGCTTCTTACTCAGGACCTACGAGCAGTACTTC. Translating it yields CASSFLLRTYEQYF.

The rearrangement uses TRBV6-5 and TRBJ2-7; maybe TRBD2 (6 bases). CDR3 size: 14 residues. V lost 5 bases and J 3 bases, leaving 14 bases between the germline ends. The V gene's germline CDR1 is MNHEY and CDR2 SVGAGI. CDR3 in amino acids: CASSESRLGYEQYF. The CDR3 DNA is TGTGCCAGCAGTGAATCCCGACTAGGCTACGAGCAGTACTTC.

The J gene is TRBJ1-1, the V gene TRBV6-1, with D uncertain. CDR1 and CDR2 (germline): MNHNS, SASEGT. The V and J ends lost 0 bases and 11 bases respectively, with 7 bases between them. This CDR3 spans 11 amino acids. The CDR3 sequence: CASSEAGVAFF. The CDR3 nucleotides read TGTGCCAGCAGTGAAGCGGGCGTGGCTTTCTTT.

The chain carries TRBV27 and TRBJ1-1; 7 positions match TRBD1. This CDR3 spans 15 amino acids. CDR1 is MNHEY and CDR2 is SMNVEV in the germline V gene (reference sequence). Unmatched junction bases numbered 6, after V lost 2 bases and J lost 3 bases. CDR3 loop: CASSLGQGGYTEAFF. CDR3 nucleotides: TGTGCCAGCAGTTTAGGGCAGGGGGGATACACTGAAGCTTTCTTT.

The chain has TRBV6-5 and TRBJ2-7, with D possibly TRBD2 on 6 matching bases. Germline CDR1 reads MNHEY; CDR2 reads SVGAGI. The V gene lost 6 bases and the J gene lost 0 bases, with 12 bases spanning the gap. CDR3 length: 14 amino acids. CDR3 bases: TGTGCCAGCAGCTCCGGGACTGCCTCCTACGAGCAGTACTTC. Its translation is CASSSGTASYEQYF.

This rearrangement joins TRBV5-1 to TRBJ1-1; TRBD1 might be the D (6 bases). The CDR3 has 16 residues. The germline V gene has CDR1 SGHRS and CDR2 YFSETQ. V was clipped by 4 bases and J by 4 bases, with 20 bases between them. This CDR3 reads CASSPSGGGGGTEAFF. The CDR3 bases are TGCGCCAGCAGCCCCTCGGGGGGCGGGGGAGGCACTGAAGCTTTCTTT.

CDR3 sequence (DNA): TGTGCCAGCAGCTTGATGCGGGACAGTTACACCGGGGAGCTGTTTTTT. As protein: CASSLMRDSYTGELFF. The rearrangement joins TRBV5-6 to TRBJ2-2; TRBD1 might be the D (7 bases). Per the germline V gene, CDR1 is SGHDT and CDR2 is YYEEEE. V was trimmed by 1 base and J by 3 bases, leaving 13 bases between them. The length of the CDR3 is 16 residues.

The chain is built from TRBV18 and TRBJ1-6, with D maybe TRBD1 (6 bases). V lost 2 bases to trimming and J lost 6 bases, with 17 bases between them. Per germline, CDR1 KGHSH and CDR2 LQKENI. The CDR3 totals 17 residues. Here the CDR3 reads CASSPFDTGRGNSPLHF. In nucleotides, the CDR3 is TGTGCCAGCTCACCATTCGATACAGGGAGAGGTAATTCACCCCTCCACTTT.

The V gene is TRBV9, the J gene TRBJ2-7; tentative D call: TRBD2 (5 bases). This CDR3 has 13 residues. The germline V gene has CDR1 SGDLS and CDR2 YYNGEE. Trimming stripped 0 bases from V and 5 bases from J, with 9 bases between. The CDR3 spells CASSVEVRDEQYF. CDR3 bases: TGTGCCAGCAGCGTAGAAGTGAGGGACGAGCAGTACTTC.

CDR3 in DNA: TGCGCCAGCAGTCCTCCGGGACTAGCGGGGGGGGTAAATGAGCAGTTCTTC. Translation: CASSPPGLAGGVNEQFF. The chain joins TRBV10-1 to TRBJ2-1; TRBD2 aligns across 16 bases. Losses at the gene ends were 5 bases for V and 7 bases for J; bases not matched to a gene: 8. The CDR3 runs to 17 residues. Germline lookup yields CDR1 WNHNN and CDR2 SYGVQD (reference sequence).

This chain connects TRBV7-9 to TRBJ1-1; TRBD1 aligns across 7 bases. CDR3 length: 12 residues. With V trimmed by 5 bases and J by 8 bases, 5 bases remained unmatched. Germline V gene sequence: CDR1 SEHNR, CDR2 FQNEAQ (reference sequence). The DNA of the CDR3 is TGTGCCAGCAGCACCGAACAGGGGGAAGCTTTCTTT. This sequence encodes CASSTEQGEAFF.

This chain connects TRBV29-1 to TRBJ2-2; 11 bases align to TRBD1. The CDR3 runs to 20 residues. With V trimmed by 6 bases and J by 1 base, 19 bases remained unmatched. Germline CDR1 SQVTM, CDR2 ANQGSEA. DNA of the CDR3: TGCAGCGTCCTGGGAGGAAATGTGGGACAGGGGGTCGGGAACACCGGGGAGCTGTTTTTT. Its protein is CSVLGGNVGQGVGNTGELFF.

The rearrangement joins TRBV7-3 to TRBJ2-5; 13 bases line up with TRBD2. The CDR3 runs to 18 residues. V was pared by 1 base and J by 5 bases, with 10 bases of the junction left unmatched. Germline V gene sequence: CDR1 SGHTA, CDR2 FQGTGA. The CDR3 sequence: CASSLIPTSGGARETQYF. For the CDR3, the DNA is TGTGCCAGCAGCTTAATCCCCACTAGCGGGGGGGCCCGGGAGACCCAGTACTTC. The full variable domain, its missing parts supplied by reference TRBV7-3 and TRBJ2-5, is GAGVSQTPSNKVTEKGKYVELRCDPISGHTALYWYRQSLGQGPEFLIYFQGTGAADDSGLPNDRFFAVRPEGSVSTLKIQRTERGDSAVYLCASSLIPTSGGARETQYFGPGTRLLVL.

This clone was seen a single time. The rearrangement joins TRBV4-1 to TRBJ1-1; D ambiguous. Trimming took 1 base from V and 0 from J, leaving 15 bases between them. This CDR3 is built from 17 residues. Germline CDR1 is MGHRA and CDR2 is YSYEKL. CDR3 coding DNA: TGCGCCAGCAGCCAAGTCTCTCAGGCATACATGAACACTGAAGCTTTCTTT. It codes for CASSQVSQAYMNTEAFF.

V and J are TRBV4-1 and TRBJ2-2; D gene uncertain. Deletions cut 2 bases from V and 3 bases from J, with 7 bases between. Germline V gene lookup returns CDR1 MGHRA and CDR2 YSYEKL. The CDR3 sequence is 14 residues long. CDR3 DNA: TGCGCCAGCAGCCAAATCGCAGACACCGGGGAGCTGTTTTTT. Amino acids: CASSQIADTGELFF.

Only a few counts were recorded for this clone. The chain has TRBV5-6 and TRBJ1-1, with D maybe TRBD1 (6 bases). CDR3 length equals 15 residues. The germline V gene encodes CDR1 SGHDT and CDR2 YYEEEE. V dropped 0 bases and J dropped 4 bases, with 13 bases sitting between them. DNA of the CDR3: TGTGCCAGCAGCTTGGTCGGCAGGGGCGTCACTGAAGCTTTCTTT. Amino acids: CASSLVGRGVTEAFF.

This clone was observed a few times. CDR3 sequence (DNA): TGTGCCAGCAGCTCGGGACAGGGGGATCAGCCCCAGCATTTT. Translation gives CASSSGQGDQPQHF. The chain couples TRBV5-5 to TRBJ1-5; 11 bases line up with TRBD1. This CDR3 spans 14 amino acids. V lost 3 bases and J lost 5; bases outside the gene matches: 1. Germline CDR1 and CDR2: SGHKS and YYEKEE (reference sequence).

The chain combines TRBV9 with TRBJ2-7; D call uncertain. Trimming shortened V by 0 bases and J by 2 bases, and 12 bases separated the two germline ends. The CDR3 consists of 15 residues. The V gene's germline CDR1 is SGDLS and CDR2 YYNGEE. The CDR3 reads CASSVDPRGAYEQYF. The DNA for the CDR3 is TGTGCCAGCAGCGTAGACCCCCGAGGAGCCTACGAGCAGTACTTC. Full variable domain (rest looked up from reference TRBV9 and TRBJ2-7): DSGVTQTPKHLITATGQRVTLRCSPRSGDLSVYWYQQSLDQGLQFLIQYYNGEERAKGNILERFSAQQFPDLHSELNLSSLELGDSALYFCASSVDPRGAYEQYFGPGTRLTVT.

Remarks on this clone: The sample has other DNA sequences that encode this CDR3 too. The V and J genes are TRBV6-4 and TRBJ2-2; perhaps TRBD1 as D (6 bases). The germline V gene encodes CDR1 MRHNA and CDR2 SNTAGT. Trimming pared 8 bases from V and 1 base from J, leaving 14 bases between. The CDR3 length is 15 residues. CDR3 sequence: CASSEGQMNTGELFF. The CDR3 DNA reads TGTGCCAGCTCAGAAGGACAGATGAACACCGGGGAGCTGTTTTTT.

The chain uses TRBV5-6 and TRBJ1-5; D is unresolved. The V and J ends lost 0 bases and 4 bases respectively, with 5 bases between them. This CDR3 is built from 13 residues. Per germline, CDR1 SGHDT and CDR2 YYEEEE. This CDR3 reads CASSLAGNQPQHF. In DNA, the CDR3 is TGTGCCAGCAGCTTGGCCGGGAATCAGCCCCAGCATTTT.

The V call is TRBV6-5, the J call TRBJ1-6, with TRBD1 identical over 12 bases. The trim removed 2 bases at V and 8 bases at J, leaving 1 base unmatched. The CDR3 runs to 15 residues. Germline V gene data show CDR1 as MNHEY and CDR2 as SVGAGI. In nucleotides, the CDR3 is TGTGCCAGCAGTTACGGGACAGGGGGCTATTCACCCCTCCACTTT. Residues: CASSYGTGGYSPLHF.

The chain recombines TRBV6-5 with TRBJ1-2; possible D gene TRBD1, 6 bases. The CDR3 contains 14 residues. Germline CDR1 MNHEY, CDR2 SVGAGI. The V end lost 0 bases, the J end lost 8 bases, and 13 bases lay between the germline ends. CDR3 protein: CASSYSGGARGYTF. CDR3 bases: TGTGCCAGCAGTTACTCGGGGGGGGCTCGGGGCTACACCTTC.

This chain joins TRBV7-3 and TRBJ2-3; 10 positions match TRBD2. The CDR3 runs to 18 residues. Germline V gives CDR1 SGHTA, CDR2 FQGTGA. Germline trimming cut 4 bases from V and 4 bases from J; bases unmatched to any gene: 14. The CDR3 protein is CASSSRGGSGGAADTQYF. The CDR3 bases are TGTGCCAGCAGCTCCAGGGGTGGAAGCGGGGGGGCAGCAGATACGCAGTATTTT.

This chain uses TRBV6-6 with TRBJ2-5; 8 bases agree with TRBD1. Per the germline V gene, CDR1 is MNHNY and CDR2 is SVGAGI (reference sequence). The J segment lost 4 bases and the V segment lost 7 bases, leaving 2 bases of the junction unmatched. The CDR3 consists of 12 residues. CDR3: CASTGGIETQYF. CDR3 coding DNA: TGTGCCAGCACAGGGGGCATAGAGACCCAGTACTTC.

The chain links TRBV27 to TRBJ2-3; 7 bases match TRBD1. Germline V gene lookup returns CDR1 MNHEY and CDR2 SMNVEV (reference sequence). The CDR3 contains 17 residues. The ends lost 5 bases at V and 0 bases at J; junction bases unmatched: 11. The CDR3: CASSRFTGQTSTDTQYF. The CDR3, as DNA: TGTGCCAGCAGTCGGTTTACGGGACAGACTAGCACAGATACGCAGTATTTT.

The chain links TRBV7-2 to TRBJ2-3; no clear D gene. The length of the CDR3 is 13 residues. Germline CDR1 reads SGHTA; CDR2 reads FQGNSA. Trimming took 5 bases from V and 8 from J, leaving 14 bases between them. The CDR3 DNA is TGTGCCAGCAGCCCCACGCGGCTAGGTACGCAGTATTTT. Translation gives CASSPTRLGTQYF.